This entry lists 23 T cell receptor beta chains sequenced from one sample in a study of identical twins (dated by TCRdb to the mid-2010s). Receptors were amplified or captured by 5' RACE. Instrument on record: Illumina HiSeq 2000. TCRdb itself trimmed the public reads at Q25 with fastp, ran MiXCR and retained productive beta chains. For every CDR3 protein sequence, its rows merge into one entry that carries the most common genes and DNA. This sample holds hundreds of thousands of distinct CDR3 sequences; 5.5% to 6.5% were observed only once. 1.5% to 2% of the sample is taken by the ten largest. Sequencing input: naive T cells sorted from blood. Reading the label with the study, this specimen's cell subset or site is: cells isolated with a human naive T-cell isolation kit. These receptors were taken from a man in his late teens or twenties in good health.

Many counts were recorded for this clonotype. V and J are TRBV20-1 and TRBJ2-3; 9 nucleotides agree with TRBD2. V lost 2 bases to trimming and J lost 2 bases; unmatched junction nucleotides: 8. The CDR3 extends over 16 amino acids. Germline loops: CDR1 DFQATT, CDR2 SNEGSKA (reference sequence). The CDR3 nucleotides read TGCAGTGCTAGACTAGCGGGAACCCGGGTCACAGATACGCAGTATTTT. Its protein product is CSARLAGTRVTDTQYF.

Ten or more counts support this clonotype. The rearrangement joins TRBV6-1 to TRBJ1-3; 7 bases are a match to TRBD1. The CDR3 is 14 amino acids. J was trimmed by 2 bases and V by 8 bases; bases with no gene match: 6. From germline, CDR1 is MNHNS and CDR2 SASEGT. The CDR3 nucleotides are TGTGCCAGCTCCCCCAGGGGGACTGGAAACACCATATATTTT. Its translation is CASSPRGTGNTIYF.

Ten or more counts support this clonotype. The V and J genes are TRBV6-5 and TRBJ2-3; D gene unclear. V was pared by 6 bases and J by 6 bases, with 10 bases between. Germline V lookup: CDR1 MNHEY, CDR2 SVGAGI. This CDR3 has 12 amino acids. The CDR3, as DNA: TGTGCCAGCAGCCCTAATTGGGATACGCAGTATTTT. As protein: CASSPNWDTQYF.

This clonotype came up many times. The chain combines TRBV20-1 with TRBJ2-5; maybe TRBD1 (5 bases). Trimming cost V 5 bases and J 2 bases, with 6 bases left between them. Germline CDR1 is DFQATT and CDR2 is SNEGSKA (reference sequence). This CDR3 comprises 11 residues. CDR3 in DNA: TGCAGTGCTGGGGCTCAAGAGACCCAGTACTTC. This codes for CSAGAQETQYF.

This clonotype has ten or more counts. The chain links TRBV20-1 to TRBJ2-1, with 7 positions matching TRBD2. With 3 bases clipped from V and 15 bases from J, the junction kept 8 bases outside the gene matches. The CDR3 spans 11 residues. CDR1 is DFQATT and CDR2 is SNEGSKA in the germline V gene (reference sequence). DNA for the CDR3: TGCAGTGCTAGTCGGCGGGAGAAGATGTTCTTC. Protein sequence: CSASRREKMFF.

This clonotype came up a few times. V usage is TRBV11-1 and J usage is TRBJ2-6; unclear D gene. The length of the CDR3 is 18 residues. Germline loops: CDR1 SGHAT, CDR2 FQDESV (reference sequence). Trimming stripped 5 bases from V and 0 bases from J, with 17 bases between. CDR3 amino acids: CASSVRADGSSGANVLTF. CDR3 coding DNA: TGTGCCAGCAGCGTTAGGGCGGACGGGTCCTCTGGGGCCAACGTCCTGACTTTC.

This chain links TRBV10-3 with TRBJ2-7, with D possibly TRBD2 on 6 matching bases. Trimming took 10 bases from V and 5 from J, leaving 15 bases between them. The CDR3 has 12 amino acids. The germline V gene encodes CDR1 ENHRY and CDR2 SYGVKD. The CDR3: CATAPGGDEQYF. The CDR3 DNA reads TGTGCCACCGCCCCCGGGGGTGACGAGCAGTACTTC.

This clonotype has only a few counts. For the CDR3, the DNA is TGTGCCAGCAGTGTCGGACTAGCGGTCACAGATACGCAGTATTTT. Amino acid sequence: CASSVGLAVTDTQYF. The chain joins TRBV12-3 or TRBV12-4 to TRBJ2-3, with 10 bases that match TRBD2. The CDR3 spans 15 residues. Trimming took 5 bases from V and 2 from J; bases not matched to a gene: 4.

The chain is built from TRBV7-9 and TRBJ1-3; TRBD1 matches at 11 bases. The germline CDR1 and CDR2 sequences are SEHNR and FQNEAQ (reference sequence). This CDR3 is built from 14 residues. V trimming: 6 bases; J trimming: 5 bases; junction bases outside the gene matches: 3. The CDR3 sequence: CASRWTGGRNTIYF. CDR3 nucleotide sequence: TGTGCCAGCAGATGGACAGGGGGCAGAAACACCATATATTTT.

This clonotype occurred many times. J is TRBJ2-3 and V is TRBV15; 8 bases agree with TRBD1. Germline CDR1 reads LNHNV; CDR2 reads YYDKDF (reference sequence). The V segment lost 5 bases and the J segment 3 bases; nucleotides outside the gene matches: 4. The CDR3 is made up of 14 amino acids. The CDR3 spells CATSVQGGTDTQYF. For the CDR3, the DNA is TGTGCCACCAGCGTACAGGGGGGAACAGATACGCAGTATTTT.

There are a few counts of this clonotype. The chain is built from TRBV6-5 and TRBJ1-6; D gene unclear. The CDR3 is made up of 15 amino acids. Trimming took 0 bases from V and 7 from J, leaving 10 bases between them. Germline lookup yields CDR1 MNHEY and CDR2 SVGAGI. CDR3 sequence (DNA): TGTGCCAGCAGTTACTCCAGGCAGCCGAATTCACCCCTCCACTTT. Protein: CASSYSRQPNSPLHF.

Only a few counts were recorded for this clonotype. The chain combines TRBV7-2 with TRBJ2-7; TRBD1 or TRBD2 may be the D gene (5 bases each). Germline V gene lookup returns CDR1 SGHTA and CDR2 FQGNSA. The CDR3 is made up of 14 amino acids. The V end lost 2 bases, the J end lost 4 bases, and 12 bases lay between the germline ends. CDR3: CASSLQGAKYEQYF. In nucleotides, the CDR3 is TGTGCCAGCAGCTTACAGGGAGCAAAATACGAGCAGTACTTC.

V gene TRBV29-1 combines with J gene TRBJ2-5; 8 bases agree with TRBD1. In germline, CDR1 is SQVTM, CDR2 ANQGSEA. The V segment lost 1 base and the J segment 5 bases; nucleotides outside the gene matches: 9. This CDR3 contains 15 residues. The chain's CDR3 is CSVEGMAGGFETQYF. The CDR3, as DNA: TGCAGCGTTGAAGGAATGGCAGGGGGCTTCGAGACCCAGTACTTC.

This clonotype was seen at least ten times. The rearrangement joins TRBV27 to TRBJ2-5; D might be TRBD2 (5 bases). The V and J ends lost 7 bases and 5 bases respectively, with 11 bases between them. The CDR3 spans 12 residues. CDR1 and CDR2 from the germline V gene are MNHEY and SMNVEV (reference sequence). The CDR3: CASKKAGETQYF. The CDR3 region has the DNA TGTGCCAGCAAGAAGGCGGGCGAGACCCAGTACTTC.

This clonotype was counted many times. This chain links TRBV12-3 or TRBV12-4 with TRBJ2-3; D remains unclear. V was clipped by 5 bases and J by 6 bases, with 15 bases between them. This CDR3 is 14 amino acids long. CDR3 amino acids: CASSPQPHPDTQYF. CDR3 coding DNA: TGTGCCAGCAGTCCCCAACCCCATCCCGATACGCAGTATTTT.

This clonotype was seen at least ten times. V usage is TRBV7-9 and J usage is TRBJ2-5; perhaps D is TRBD1 or TRBD2 (5 bases each). Germline V gene sequence: CDR1 SEHNR, CDR2 FQNEAQ (reference sequence). The CDR3 extends over 14 amino acids. The V and J ends lost 7 bases and 0 bases respectively, with 12 bases between them. The CDR3: CASIEGKYQETQYF. The CDR3 region has the DNA TGTGCCAGCATCGAGGGGAAGTACCAAGAGACCCAGTACTTC.

The V call is TRBV27, the J call TRBJ2-7; unclear D gene. The V gene's germline CDR1 is MNHEY and CDR2 SMNVEV (reference sequence). The CDR3 spans 13 residues. Trimming took off 0 bases at V and 3 bases at J, with 6 bases between the two ends. The CDR3 is CASSLSWYYEQYF. The CDR3, as DNA: TGTGCCAGCAGTTTATCGTGGTACTACGAGCAGTACTTC.

The sample holds many counts of this clonotype. The CDR3 DNA sequence: TGTGCCAGCAGCACCGGGACAGGAAGGGCATCCCTCCACTTT. Translation: CASSTGTGRASLHF. This chain joins TRBV25-1 and TRBJ1-6, with 8 bases lining up with TRBD1. The ends lost 6 bases at V and 14 bases at J; junction bases unmatched: 12. Germline V CDR1 and CDR2: MGHDK, SYGVNS. The CDR3 spans 14 residues.

J is TRBJ2-3 and V is TRBV11-3; 9 bases map to TRBD1. Germline CDR1 and CDR2: SGHNT and YENEEA. The CDR3 length is 17 residues. Trimming cost V 5 bases and J 0 bases; bases outside gene matches: 9. CDR3 amino acids: CASSARDRVGSTDTQYF. The CDR3 nucleotides read TGTGCCAGCAGCGCCCGGGACAGGGTCGGAAGCACAGATACGCAGTATTTT.

This clonotype was counted at least ten times. One end of the junction fails to match germline, which may point to a read error. The J gene is TRBJ1-5, the V gene TRBV20-1; 7 nucleotides line up with TRBD1. The CDR3 covers 15 residues. CDR1 and CDR2 (germline): DFQATT, SNEGSKA (reference sequence). The CDR3: CSARETGTVNRPQHF. For the CDR3, the DNA is TGCAGTGCTAGAGAGACCGGGACAGTAAATCGGCCCCAGCATTTT.

This clonotype appeared many times. The CDR3 nucleotides read TGCGCCAGCAGATCAGACGGCTCTCTTGAGCAGTTCTTC. This sequence encodes CASRSDGSLEQFF. The genes are TRBV5-1 and TRBJ2-1; D is uncertain. With 5 bases removed from V and 9 bases from J, the gap between germline ends came to 15 bases. Germline V lookup: CDR1 SGHRS, CDR2 YFSETQ. The CDR3 length is 13 residues.

This clonotype was observed a handful of times. The J gene is TRBJ2-1, the V gene TRBV20-1; 8 nucleotides align to TRBD2. In germline, CDR1 is DFQATT, CDR2 SNEGSKA (reference sequence). Trimming took 4 bases from V and 2 from J; bases not matched to a gene: 10. The CDR3 runs to 16 residues. CDR3 loop: CSAKHIEAGAYNEQFF. DNA of the CDR3: TGCAGTGCTAAACACATTGAAGCGGGAGCCTACAATGAGCAGTTCTTC.

The V call is TRBV3-1, the J call TRBJ2-5; TRBD2 matches at 9 bases. Germline loops: CDR1 LGHDT, CDR2 YNNKEL (reference sequence). V was pared by 8 bases and J by 4 bases, with 11 bases of the junction left unmatched. This CDR3 has 15 amino acids. DNA for the CDR3: TGTGCCAGCGAATTGGGACTAGCTCGGATAGAGACCCAGTACTTC. Protein product: CASELGLARIETQYF.